The 28 T cell receptor beta chains presented below share a single source sample, sequenced in a study of T cell changes during pregnancy in multiple sclerosis. Measured with immunoSEQ multiplex PCR; TCRdb has only the in-frame clones, and not every one. The sample shows about 38,000 clones, roughly 93% of them seen only once. The sample here was CD4+ T cells from peripheral blood mononuclear cells, taken in the second trimester of pregnancy. These receptors all come from a female donor with multiple sclerosis, enrolled in a pregnancy study.

The CDR3 spells CASQTGVNTEAFF. The CDR3 DNA reads as TGCGCCAGCCAAACAGGGGTGAACACTGAAGCTTTCTTT. This chain links TRBV5-1 with TRBJ1-1; 7 nucleotides line up with TRBD1. Germline V lookup: CDR1 SGHRS, CDR2 YFSETQ. The CDR3 has 13 residues. V trimming: 7 bases; J trimming: 0 bases; junction bases outside the gene matches: 3.

This clone was seen only once. The chain recombines TRBV14 with TRBJ2-2; 8 nucleotides agree with TRBD2. The CDR3 is made up of 15 amino acids. The ends lost 0 bases at V and 6 bases at J; junction bases unmatched: 3. Germline V gives CDR1 SGHDN, CDR2 FVKESK. DNA of the CDR3: TGTGCCAGCAGCCAAGATCCACTAGCGGCCGGGGAGCTGTTTTTT. It yields the protein CASSQDPLAAGELFF.

The chain carries TRBV29-1 and TRBJ1-5; D is uncertain. This CDR3 spans 14 amino acids. Germline CDR1 SQVTM, CDR2 ANQGSEA. Trimming shortened V by 6 bases and J by 4 bases, and 16 bases separated the two germline ends. The CDR3 region has the DNA TGCAGCGTCCGATTGGCAGGATTAAATCAGCCCCAGCATTTT. Encoded protein: CSVRLAGLNQPQHF.

The rearrangement links TRBV7-2 to TRBJ1-6; no firm D call. Deletions cut 1 base from V and 9 bases from J, with 7 bases between. This CDR3 is 13 amino acids long. Looked up from germline, CDR1 is SGHTA and CDR2 is FQGNSA. The CDR3 here is CASSLEGGSPLHF. The CDR3, as DNA: TGTGCCAGCAGCTTAGAAGGAGGTTCACCCCTCCACTTT.

The chain uses TRBV10-3 and TRBJ1-3, with D possibly matching TRBD1 (6 bases). The CDR3 runs 15 residues. The germline CDR1 and CDR2 sequences are ENHRY and SYGVKD. V was cut by 3 bases and J by 3 bases, with 12 bases left in between. CDR3 in DNA: TGTGCCATCAGTGACAAGGGGGAAATTGGAAACACCATATATTTT. This gives the protein CAISDKGEIGNTIYF.

The chain recombines TRBV19 with TRBJ1-1; tentatively, D is TRBD1 (6 bases). V dropped 5 bases and J dropped 1 base, with 11 bases sitting between them. Germline V lookup: CDR1 LNHDA, CDR2 SQIVND (reference sequence). The CDR3 extends over 14 amino acids. The CDR3 DNA follows: TGTGCCAGTAGTTCTCACAGGGAGAACACTGAAGCTTTCTTT. The encoded protein is CASSSHRENTEAFF.

The gene calls are TRBV7-7 and TRBJ1-3; D ambiguous. Trimming left V 6 bases short and J 4 bases short, with 22 bases between. This CDR3 has 17 amino acids. Germline V gene lookup returns CDR1 SSHAT and CDR2 FNYEAQ (reference sequence). DNA for the CDR3: TGTGCCAGCAGTCTGCGGGTAGGGCCCCTTGGGGGAAACACCATATATTTT. This encodes CASSLRVGPLGGNTIYF.

The J gene is TRBJ1-4, the V gene TRBV30, with D maybe TRBD1 (5 bases). The CDR3 contains 12 residues. V lost 3 bases, J lost 7 bases, and 9 bases lay in between. Per the germline V gene, CDR1 is GTSNPN and CDR2 is SVGIG (reference sequence). The CDR3 loop reads CAWSRDGEKLFF. CDR3 nucleotide sequence: TGTGCCTGGAGCAGGGATGGTGAAAAACTGTTTTTT.

The chain recombines TRBV7-2 with TRBJ2-3; TRBD1 agrees at 11 bases. The V gene's germline CDR1 is SGHTA and CDR2 FQGNSA. J gave up 3 bases and V 4 bases, and 6 bases lay outside the gene matches. The CDR3 loop spans 16 amino acids. The CDR3: CASSSGQGARTDTQYF. The CDR3 region has the DNA TGTGCCAGCAGCTCCGGACAGGGGGCTAGGACAGATACGCAGTATTTT.

The V and J genes are TRBV9 and TRBJ1-2, with TRBD1 matching 7 bases. Germline CDR1 and CDR2: SGDLS and YYNGEE. The CDR3 extends over 15 amino acids. J was trimmed by 3 bases and V by 0 bases; bases with no gene match: 5. The DNA of the CDR3 is TGTGCCAGCAGCGTAGTCAGTCAGGGGGACTATGGCTACACCTTC. It codes for CASSVVSQGDYGYTF. The whole variable domain, remainder taken from reference TRBV9 and TRBJ1-2, is DSGVTQTPKHLITATGQRVTLRCSPRSGDLSVYWYQQSLDQGLQFLIQYYNGEERAKGNILERFSAQQFPDLHSELNLSSLELGDSALYFCASSVVSQGDYGYTFGSGTRLTVV.

The chain is built from TRBV6-5 and TRBJ2-1, with TRBD2 matching 11 bases. The germline gives CDR1 MNHEY, CDR2 SVGAGI. Unmatched junction bases numbered 3, after V lost 6 bases and J lost 5 bases. The CDR3 is 14 amino acids. In nucleotides, the CDR3 is TGTGCCAGCAGGACTAGCGGGAATCACAATGAGCAGTTCTTC. Amino acid sequence: CASRTSGNHNEQFF.

The chain is built from TRBV6-1 and TRBJ2-7; a weak D match, TRBD1 (5 bases). The CDR3 is made up of 14 amino acids. Germline-derived CDR1 and CDR2 are MNHNS and SASEGT. Trimming took off 9 bases at V and 8 bases at J, with 23 bases between the two ends. The CDR3 sequence: CASLPQGSLSQQYF. As DNA, the CDR3 is TGTGCCAGTTTGCCTCAGGGATCCCTCTCACAGCAGTACTTC.

This clone was detected a few times. The chain links TRBV5-1 to TRBJ2-7; 13 nucleotides line up with TRBD2. The germline gives CDR1 SGHRS, CDR2 YFSETQ. The V segment lost 4 bases and the J segment 5 bases; nucleotides outside the gene matches: 6. This CDR3 is 15 amino acids long. The CDR3 here is CASSPTGTSGDEQYF. The CDR3 DNA is TGCGCCAGCAGCCCAACCGGGACTAGCGGGGACGAGCAGTACTTC.

The chain recombines TRBV20-1 with TRBJ1-5, with a possible D match to TRBD1 (6 bases). Germline CDR1 reads DFQATT; CDR2 reads SNEGSKA (reference sequence). Deletions cut 5 bases from V and 5 bases from J, with 7 bases between. The CDR3 has 11 residues. Here the CDR3 DNA reads TGCAGTGCTGCAGGGGATCAGCCCCAGCATTTT. This codes for CSAAGDQPQHF.

The chain employs TRBV4-1 and TRBJ2-1; TRBD2 aligns across 9 bases. The V segment lost 0 bases and the J segment 3 bases; nucleotides outside the gene matches: 9. The germline V gene encodes CDR1 MGHRA and CDR2 YSYEKL. The CDR3 runs 18 residues. The CDR3 sequence is CASSQDQLAGVFYNEQFF. The CDR3, as DNA: TGCGCCAGCAGCCAAGATCAATTAGCGGGAGTGTTCTACAATGAGCAGTTCTTC.

The chain joins TRBV5-1 to TRBJ1-1; D is perhaps TRBD1 (6 bases). V was clipped by 2 bases and J by 1 base, with 9 bases between them. Germline V gene lookup returns CDR1 SGHRS and CDR2 YFSETQ. CDR3 length: 14 amino acids. CDR3 in amino acids: CASSFLQGNTEAFF. The CDR3 DNA follows: TGCGCCAGCAGCTTCCTACAGGGGAACACTGAAGCTTTCTTT.

The V gene is TRBV15, the J gene TRBJ2-7; no reliable D call. V dropped 3 bases and J dropped 6 bases, with 6 bases sitting between them. Germline V gene sequence: CDR1 LNHNV, CDR2 YYDKDF (reference sequence). CDR3 length: 11 residues. CDR3 bases: TGTGCCACCAGCAGTCGACTCGAGCAGTACTTC. Translating it yields CATSSRLEQYF.

This chain links TRBV30 with TRBJ2-1; TRBD2 might be the D (5 bases). This CDR3 is 11 amino acids long. Per germline, CDR1 GTSNPN and CDR2 SVGIG (reference sequence). The V gene lost 4 bases and the J gene lost 8 bases, with 9 bases spanning the gap. CDR3 coding DNA: TGTGCCTGGACCGGACTCTATGAGCAGTTCTTC. This translates into CAWTGLYEQFF.

The chain joins TRBV10-3 to TRBJ1-1, with a tentative D call TRBD1 (5 bases). This CDR3 has 15 residues. Trimming took 6 bases from V and 3 from J, leaving 17 bases between them. Germline CDR1 ENHRY, CDR2 SYGVKD. CDR3 loop: CAIRDQIQGYTEAFF. CDR3 sequence (DNA): TGTGCCATCAGAGACCAGATTCAGGGTTACACTGAAGCTTTCTTT.

This clone appeared once. The genes are TRBV5-5 and TRBJ2-7; TRBD2 matches at 9 bases. Germline V gene data show CDR1 as SGHKS and CDR2 as YYEKEE (reference sequence). The ends lost 0 bases at V and 4 bases at J; junction bases unmatched: 5. The CDR3 runs 15 residues. The CDR3: CASSLDGTSYYEQYF. Written as DNA, the CDR3 is TGTGCCAGCAGCTTGGATGGGACTAGCTATTACGAGCAGTACTTC.

V is TRBV4-2 and J is TRBJ1-2, with 9 bases lining up with TRBD1. In germline, CDR1 is LGHNA, CDR2 YNFKEQ. CDR3 size: 15 residues. V dropped 1 base and J dropped 5; count of bases not matched to a gene: 5. CDR3 region: CASSQVPDRGYGYTF. In nucleotides, the CDR3 is TGTGCCAGCAGCCAAGTCCCCGACAGGGGGTATGGCTACACCTTC.

The chain employs TRBV4-1 and TRBJ1-6, with 9 bases lining up with TRBD1. The V gene end was trimmed by 4 bases and the J gene end by 7 bases; junction bases not matched to a gene: 2. Germline loops: CDR1 MGHRA, CDR2 YSYEKL. This CDR3 spans 14 amino acids. CDR3 protein: CASSRTGENSPLHF. The CDR3 nucleotides are TGCGCCAGCAGCCGGACAGGGGAGAATTCACCCCTCCACTTT.

V is TRBV19 and J is TRBJ2-1; 11 nucleotides agree with TRBD1. The trim removed 3 bases at V and 3 bases at J, leaving 7 bases unmatched. The germline CDR1 and CDR2 sequences are LNHDA and SQIVND (reference sequence). The CDR3 is made up of 17 amino acids. For the CDR3, the DNA is TGTGCCAGTAGTATTCTTGCCGGGACAGGGGGCTACAATGAGCAGTTCTTC. Amino acids: CASSILAGTGGYNEQFF.

This chain uses TRBV11-2 with TRBJ2-3, with 10 bases lining up with TRBD2. Germline loops: CDR1 SGHAT, CDR2 FQNNGV. The length of the CDR3 is 16 residues. The V segment lost 5 bases and the J segment 3 bases; nucleotides outside the gene matches: 8. The CDR3 here is CASSQSSGRGTDTQYF. As DNA, the CDR3 is TGTGCCAGCAGCCAGTCTAGCGGGAGAGGGACAGATACGCAGTATTTT.

The chain uses TRBV30 and TRBJ2-5, with D unclear. The V end was cut by 3 bases, the J end by 5 bases, with 4 bases between. This CDR3 spans 10 amino acids. Germline loops: CDR1 GTSNPN, CDR2 SVGIG (reference sequence). CDR3 in amino acids: CAWSGETQYF. CDR3 DNA sequence: TGTGCCTGGAGCGGTGAGACCCAGTACTTC.

V is TRBV5-1 and J is TRBJ2-1; 7 bases agree with TRBD2. J lost 9 bases, V lost 0 bases, and 9 bases had no gene match. CDR3 size: 15 residues. CDR1 and CDR2 from the germline V gene are SGHRS and YFSETQ. CDR3 bases: TGCGCCAGCAGCTTGGATGGCGGGAGTTTGGGTGAGCAGTTCTTC. Translating gives CASSLDGGSLGEQFF.

The rearrangement joins TRBV27 to TRBJ2-2, with 7 bases fitting TRBD1. There are 19 residues in the CDR3. In germline, CDR1 is MNHEY, CDR2 SMNVEV (reference sequence). With 1 base clipped from V and 1 base from J, the junction kept 12 bases outside the gene matches. CDR3 in amino acids: CASSLYYYPGQKNTGELFF. Written as DNA, the CDR3 is TGTGCCAGCAGTTTATATTATTATCCGGGACAGAAGAACACCGGGGAGCTGTTTTTT.

The V gene is TRBV5-5, the J gene TRBJ1-3; 8 nucleotides line up with TRBD1. Unmatched junction bases numbered 7, after V lost 0 bases and J lost 2 bases. The CDR3 has 17 residues. The germline gives CDR1 SGHKS, CDR2 YYEKEE (reference sequence). The CDR3 loop reads CASSLVIWTGTGNTIYF. Written as DNA, the CDR3 is TGTGCCAGCAGCTTGGTAATTTGGACAGGGACTGGAAACACCATATATTTT.